Shown below are 17 T cell receptor beta chains from a single sample sequenced in a study of T cell responses to AZD1222 COVID-19 vaccine. TCRdb's copy holds only in-frame clones and misses some; the assay was immunoSEQ multiplex PCR. The profile shows around 170,000 clones, 90% of them singletons. The specimen was peripheral blood, collected on day 0 of AZD1222 vaccination. These receptors came from an adult in good health.

This sequence joins TRBV10-3 and TRBJ1-1; D is ambiguous. The germline V gene has CDR1 ENHRY and CDR2 SYGVKD. This CDR3 contains 14 residues. The ends were cut back, 7 bases at V and 4 bases at J, with 16 bases in the middle. This chain's CDR3 is CAIIRDSDSTEAFF. The CDR3 region has the DNA TGTGCCATCATTCGGGATTCTGATTCCACTGAAGCTTTCTTT.

This chain joins TRBV28 and TRBJ1-5, with D hard to call. There are 16 residues in the CDR3. Germline V gene lookup returns CDR1 MDHEN and CDR2 SYDVKM. The V end was cut by 7 bases, the J end by 1 base, with 17 bases between. The CDR3 loop is CASIVAIGISNQPQHF. CDR3 coding DNA: TGTGCCAGCATTGTCGCGATAGGGATCAGCAATCAGCCCCAGCATTTT.

The chain couples TRBV27 to TRBJ2-7; D is undetermined. The CDR3 extends over 14 amino acids. Germline assignment: CDR1 MNHEY and CDR2 SMNVEV (reference sequence). V was clipped by 3 bases and J by 2 bases, with 11 bases between them. The CDR3 sequence is CASSFGRKAYEQYF. DNA for the CDR3: TGTGCCAGCAGTTTCGGCAGAAAAGCCTACGAGCAGTACTTC.

The chain recombines TRBV12-3 or TRBV12-4 with TRBJ1-2; D is unclear. CDR3 length: 13 residues. Trimming left V 6 bases short and J 5 bases short, with 13 bases between. Here the CDR3 DNA reads TGTGCCAGCAGCCGGACCACGTTATATGGCTACACCTTC. Its protein product is CASSRTTLYGYTF.

The V gene is TRBV9, the J gene TRBJ2-3; TRBD2 aligns across 8 bases. In germline, CDR1 is SGDLS, CDR2 YYNGEE. This CDR3 comprises 13 residues. Trimming cost V 6 bases and J 8 bases; bases outside gene matches: 8. This CDR3 reads CASNPREGGTQYF. The DNA of the CDR3 is TGTGCCAGCAACCCTCGGGAGGGAGGTACGCAGTATTTT.

This chain uses TRBV7-6 with TRBJ2-1, with a possible D match to TRBD2 (5 bases). Germline lookup yields CDR1 SGHVS and CDR2 FNYEAQ. Trimming took 5 bases from V and 0 from J, leaving 17 bases between them. CDR3 length: 17 amino acids. CDR3 protein: CASSPIATGSSYNEQFF. In DNA form, the CDR3 reads TGTGCCAGCAGCCCAATAGCGACGGGGAGCTCCTACAATGAGCAGTTCTTC.

The chain employs TRBV6-4 and TRBJ1-1; 7 bases agree with TRBD1. Germline V gene data show CDR1 as MRHNA and CDR2 as SNTAGT. The CDR3 covers 13 residues. The trim removed 4 bases at V and 3 bases at J, leaving 2 bases unmatched. CDR3 bases: TGTGCCAGCAGTGCCGACAGGGACACTGAAGCTTTCTTT. Protein: CASSADRDTEAFF.

The chain couples TRBV28 to TRBJ2-2, with 7 bases lining up with TRBD1. Looked up from germline, CDR1 is MDHEN and CDR2 is SYDVKM. The CDR3 has 15 residues. J gave up 5 bases and V 6 bases, and 9 bases lay outside the gene matches. CDR3 region: CASRLDRVETGELFF. The CDR3 region has the DNA TGTGCCAGCAGACTAGACAGGGTGGAAACCGGGGAGCTGTTTTTT.

The chain is built from TRBV6-2 or TRBV6-3 and TRBJ1-1; D might be TRBD1 (5 bases). The germline CDR1 and CDR2 sequences are MNHEY and SVGEGT. The CDR3 consists of 15 residues. V gave up 6 bases and J gave up 0 bases, with 14 bases separating them. The CDR3 reads CASSLLQDVNTEAFF. CDR3 DNA: TGTGCCAGCAGCCTCCTACAGGACGTGAACACTGAAGCTTTCTTT.

The genes are TRBV19 and TRBJ1-1; D is unresolved. The germline V gene has CDR1 LNHDA and CDR2 SQIVND (reference sequence). Trimming took 0 bases from V and 5 from J, leaving 7 bases between them. This CDR3 region has 13 residues. The DNA for the CDR3 is TGTGCCAGTAGTATAGATCAAGAAACTGAAGCTTTCTTT. Its translation is CASSIDQETEAFF.

The rearrangement joins TRBV29-1 to TRBJ1-2, with 7 bases aligning to TRBD1. The germline CDR1 and CDR2 sequences are SQVTM and ANQGSEA. V was pared by 3 bases and J by 0 bases, with 7 bases of the junction left unmatched. The CDR3 contains 15 residues. The CDR3 DNA reads as TGCAGCGTTGAGGTAGCAGGGGGAGCTAACTATGGCTACACCTTC. Encoded protein: CSVEVAGGANYGYTF.

This clone appeared once. The chain is built from TRBV19 and TRBJ2-2; weak D call: TRBD1 (5 bases). The germline CDR1 and CDR2 sequences are LNHDA and SQIVND (reference sequence). The CDR3 length is 13 residues. The ends were cut back, 4 bases at V and 7 bases at J, with 10 bases in the middle. Here the CDR3 DNA reads TGTGCCAGTAGTACCTCAGGGAACGGGGAGCTGTTTTTT. Amino acid sequence: CASSTSGNGELFF.

The V gene is TRBV28, the J gene TRBJ2-1, with D unclear. The CDR3 has 14 residues. Germline CDR1 and CDR2: MDHEN and SYDVKM. Trimming removed 3 bases at V and 10 bases at J, with 16 bases between. CDR3: CASSFGPSTREQFF. For the CDR3, the DNA is TGTGCCAGCAGTTTCGGGCCGAGTACAAGAGAGCAGTTCTTC.

The chain carries TRBV6-5 and TRBJ2-5; D tentatively reads TRBD1 or TRBD2 (5 bases each). Germline lookup yields CDR1 MNHEY and CDR2 SVGAGI. There are 14 residues in the CDR3. With 5 bases removed from V and 2 bases from J, the gap between germline ends came to 12 bases. CDR3 DNA: TGTGCCAGCAGTCCGATGAGGGGACAAGAGACCCAGTACTTC. Translation: CASSPMRGQETQYF.

The chain is built from TRBV9 and TRBJ2-3; TRBD2 agrees at 12 bases. Germline CDR1 is SGDLS and CDR2 is YYNGEE. V was clipped by 3 bases and J by 8 bases; unmatched bases: 10. The CDR3 spans 16 residues. The CDR3 sequence: CASSAASGGALGTQYF. The CDR3 DNA is TGTGCCAGCAGCGCCGCTAGCGGGGGGGCCTTGGGTACGCAGTATTTT.

The J gene is TRBJ2-2, the V gene TRBV7-2; a weak D match, TRBD1 (5 bases). Germline V gene lookup returns CDR1 SGHTA and CDR2 FQGNSA. V was shortened by 5 bases and J by 1 base, with 17 bases between the two germline ends. The CDR3 has 17 residues. CDR3 coding DNA: TGTGCCAGCAGCCAACATTATCGAAGGGGGAACACCGGGGAGCTGTTTTTT. It specifies CASSQHYRRGNTGELFF.

The chain combines TRBV28 with TRBJ1-1; D gene ambiguous. The CDR3 loop spans 15 amino acids. Germline-derived CDR1 and CDR2 are MDHEN and SYDVKM. Trimming took 7 bases from V and 6 from J, leaving 21 bases between them. The CDR3 sequence: CASNKPGKSLAEAFF. In DNA form, the CDR3 reads TGTGCCAGCAACAAGCCCGGTAAGAGTCTAGCTGAAGCTTTCTTT.